Listed here are 22 T cell receptor beta chains from one sample, sequenced in a study of T-cell memory formation after mild COVID-19. TCRdb reanalysed the 5' RACE reads using MiXCR and keeps one entry per CDR3 protein. The data show roughly 510,000 distinct CDR3 sequences, with around a sixth seen just once and roughly 7.7% held by the top ten. Sequenced input: PBMCs or a T cell subset sorted from them (not recorded which). These TCRs come from an adult woman who had mild COVID-19 (a few samples of this study predate the infection). Cell type and time point are not known.

This clonotype was counted between two and nine times. The chain is built from TRBV6-5 and TRBJ1-1; D uncertain. Germline V gene data show CDR1 as MNHEY and CDR2 as SVGAGI. V was pared by 0 bases and J by 7 bases, with 6 bases between. This CDR3 is 12 amino acids long. As DNA, the CDR3 is TGTGCCAGCAGTTACTCCCGGGGTGAAGCTTTCTTT. It specifies CASSYSRGEAFF.

CDR3 sequence reads: CASSDSIFAGNYGYTF. CDR3 coding DNA: TGTGCCAGCAGTGATTCGATCTTCGCGGGTAACTATGGCTACACCTTC. The rearrangement uses TRBV25-1 and TRBJ1-2; D gene ambiguous. Per the germline V gene, CDR1 is MGHDK and CDR2 is SYGVNS. CDR3 length: 16 amino acids. Trimming took 3 bases from V and 1 from J, leaving 15 bases between them.

In its sample, this clonotype was seen many times. J is TRBJ2-5 and V is TRBV7-2; 9 bases fit TRBD2. The CDR3 totals 16 residues. The germline V gene encodes CDR1 SGHTA and CDR2 FQGNSA. The V and J ends lost 4 bases and 5 bases, in that order; junction bases with no gene match: 11. The DNA for the CDR3 is TGTGCCAGCAGCTGGCCGCGGGGGGGAGCTATGGAGACCCAGTACTTC. Encoded protein: CASSWPRGGAMETQYF.

This clonotype was found a few times. The chain links TRBV20-1 to TRBJ2-5, with TRBD1 matching 8 bases. Per the germline V gene, CDR1 is DFQATT and CDR2 is SNEGSKA (reference sequence). The ends lost 6 bases at V and 1 base at J; junction bases unmatched: 4. This CDR3 has 13 amino acids. CDR3 loop: CSAMDRAQETQYF. In DNA form, the CDR3 reads TGCAGTGCCATGGACAGGGCCCAAGAGACCCAGTACTTC.

Only a few counts were recorded for this clonotype. The genes are TRBV28 and TRBJ2-7; tentative D call: TRBD1 (6 bases). Germline V gene lookup returns CDR1 MDHEN and CDR2 SYDVKM. The CDR3 totals 13 residues. The germline V and J ends were trimmed by 7 bases and 2 bases, with 12 bases remaining between them. CDR3 bases: TGTGCCAGCATCTCGACAGGTACCTACGAGCAGTACTTC. Translation: CASISTGTYEQYF.

This clonotype has just a few counts. The rearrangement uses TRBV24-1 and TRBJ1-5, with a tentative D call TRBD1 (6 bases). This CDR3 spans 14 amino acids. Germline CDR1 is KGHDR and CDR2 is SFDVKD. V gave up 4 bases and J gave up 5 bases, with 11 bases separating them. DNA for the CDR3: TGTGCCACCAGTGACACAGGGAGGGATCAGCCCCAGCATTTT. Translating gives CATSDTGRDQPQHF.

The chain uses TRBV3-1 and TRBJ1-2, with D uncertain. This CDR3 is 13 amino acids long. The germline CDR1 and CDR2 sequences are LGHDT and YNNKEL (reference sequence). The ends were cut back, 3 bases at V and 8 bases at J, with 13 bases in the middle. For the CDR3, the DNA is TGTGCCAGCAGCCAGGGCCGGCGGCGGGGCTACACCTTC. This encodes CASSQGRRRGYTF. Full variable domain (rest looked up from reference TRBV3-1 and TRBJ1-2): DTAVSQTPKYLVTQMGNDKSIKCEQNLGHDTMYWYKQDSKKFLKIMFSYNNKELIINETVPNRFSPKSPDKAHLNLHINSLELGDSAVYFCASSQGRRRGYTFGSGTRLTVV.

The chain carries TRBV9 and TRBJ1-2; the D gene is possibly TRBD1 (5 bases). Germline CDR1 is SGDLS and CDR2 is YYNGEE. This CDR3 region has 12 residues. Trimming removed 6 bases at V and 6 bases at J, with 12 bases between. The CDR3, as DNA: TGTGCCAGCACTGGCGGGGCGAATGGCTACACCTTC. It translates to CASTGGANGYTF.

In this sample, this clonotype turned up a few times. CDR3 DNA sequence: TGTGCCAGCAGCGTCCCGCCCGGGGAGCTGTTTTTT. It codes for CASSVPPGELFF. The chain is built from TRBV9 and TRBJ2-2; D gene unclear. V was shortened by 2 bases and J by 6 bases, with 5 bases between the two germline ends. The CDR3 spans 12 residues. Germline V gives CDR1 SGDLS, CDR2 YYNGEE.

This clonotype has a handful of counts. The chain employs TRBV12-3 or TRBV12-4 and TRBJ1-2; 9 nucleotides match TRBD1. This CDR3 contains 13 residues. V was clipped by 5 bases and J by 6 bases; unmatched bases: 4. The CDR3 sequence: CASSGQGTDGYTF. In DNA, the CDR3 is TGTGCCAGCAGTGGACAGGGGACGGATGGCTACACCTTC.

The V gene is TRBV5-1, the J gene TRBJ1-6; TRBD1 might be the D (6 bases). V lost 3 bases and J 8 bases, leaving 24 bases between the germline ends. The germline V gene encodes CDR1 SGHRS and CDR2 YFSETQ. The CDR3 loop spans 18 amino acids. The CDR3 bases are TGCGCCAGCAGCTCCCTCCCCCCAGGGGCCTTAGAGGATTCACCCCTCCACTTT. Translating it yields CASSSLPPGALEDSPLHF.

The J gene is TRBJ2-7, the V gene TRBV4-1; D ambiguous. This CDR3 comprises 13 residues. Per the germline V gene, CDR1 is MGHRA and CDR2 is YSYEKL. The V end was cut by 4 bases, the J end by 6 bases, with 13 bases between. CDR3 sequence: CASSLLGGGEQYF. The CDR3 DNA is TGCGCCAGCAGCCTGCTAGGCGGCGGCGAGCAGTACTTC.

The chain joins TRBV20-1 to TRBJ2-3, with 7 bases aligning to TRBD2. CDR1 is DFQATT, CDR2 SNEGSKA, per germline (reference sequence). J lost 4 bases, V lost 3 bases, and 10 bases had no gene match. CDR3 length: 15 residues. The CDR3, as DNA: TGCAGTGCTAGCGAGTTCCTAGCGGTTCCAGATACGCAGTATTTT. This sequence encodes CSASEFLAVPDTQYF.

There are many counts of this clonotype. This chain links TRBV7-6 with TRBJ2-3, with D tentatively TRBD1 or TRBD2 (6 bases each). Deletions cut 1 base from V and 1 base from J, with 9 bases between. The CDR3 has 15 amino acids. Per germline, CDR1 SGHVS and CDR2 FNYEAQ. CDR3 in DNA: TGTGCCAGCAGCTTAGGGGGGGCTGGCACAGATACGCAGTATTTT. This encodes CASSLGGAGTDTQYF. The whole variable domain, remainder taken from reference TRBV7-6 and TRBJ2-3, is GAGVSQSPRYKVTKRGQDVALRCDPISGHVSLYWYRQALGQGPEFLTYFNYEAQQDKSGLPNDRFSAERPEGSISTLTIQRTEQRDSAMYRCASSLGGAGTDTQYFGPGTRLTVL.

This chain uses TRBV3-1 with TRBJ2-2, with D perhaps matching TRBD2 (5 bases). The CDR3 has 15 amino acids. The V gene's germline CDR1 is LGHDT and CDR2 YNNKEL (reference sequence). Trimming pared 1 base from V and 5 bases from J, leaving 11 bases between. The CDR3 sequence: CASSQGGSWTGELFF. CDR3 nucleotide sequence: TGTGCCAGCAGCCAAGGAGGGTCTTGGACCGGGGAGCTGTTTTTT. Full variable domain (remainder filled in from reference TRBV3-1 and TRBJ2-2): DTAVSQTPKYLVTQMGNDKSIKCEQNLGHDTMYWYKQDSKKFLKIMFSYNNKELIINETVPNRFSPKSPDKAHLNLHINSLELGDSAVYFCASSQGGSWTGELFFGEGSRLTVL.

The rearrangement joins TRBV5-1 to TRBJ2-2; D not certain. In germline, CDR1 is SGHRS, CDR2 YFSETQ. The CDR3 is 13 residues long. Trimming removed 6 bases from V and 6 bases from J, with 12 bases in between. The CDR3 bases are TGCGCCAGCATCCTGGGTCCCTCCGGGGAGCTGTTTTTT. It encodes CASILGPSGELFF. The full variable domain, in which reference TRBV5-1 and TRBJ2-2 provide the parts outside the CDR3, is KAGVTQTPRYLIKTRGQQVTLSCSPISGHRSVSWYQQTPGQGLQFLFEYFSETQRNKGNFPGRFSGRQFSNSRSEMNVSTLELGDSALYLCASILGPSGELFFGEGSRLTVL.

This clonotype occurred a few times. The chain uses TRBV3-1 and TRBJ2-7; D gene uncertain. Germline CDR1 is LGHDT and CDR2 is YNNKEL (reference sequence). Trimming removed 2 bases at V and 5 bases at J, with 7 bases between. The CDR3 has 12 residues. The DNA of the CDR3 is TGTGCCAGCAGCCAAAGATTCGACGAGCAGTACTTC. Translated, it gives CASSQRFDEQYF.

In its sample, this clonotype was seen a few times. The genes are TRBV5-4 and TRBJ2-4, with a possible D match to TRBD2 (6 bases). The ends were cut back, 2 bases at V and 0 bases at J, with 15 bases in the middle. Germline V lookup: CDR1 SGHNT, CDR2 YYREEE (reference sequence). This CDR3 comprises 17 residues. CDR3 DNA sequence: TGTGCCAGCAGCTTTCGTGGCGCGGGGCTAGCCAAAAACATTCAGTACTTC. Translation gives CASSFRGAGLAKNIQYF.

The rearrangement links TRBV30 to TRBJ2-7; TRBD2 aligns across 9 bases. The CDR3 spans 14 residues. Germline CDR1 GTSNPN, CDR2 SVGIG (reference sequence). The trim removed 6 bases at V and 2 bases at J, leaving 8 bases unmatched. The CDR3 coding sequence is TGTGCCTGTATTAGCGGGAGAGGTGCCTACGAGCAGTACTTC. Translated, it gives CACISGRGAYEQYF.

J is TRBJ2-5 and V is TRBV5-1; 10 bases align to TRBD2. CDR3 length: 16 residues. The junction had 9 bases not matched to a gene; V was cut back by 0 bases and J by 7 bases. CDR1 SGHRS and CDR2 YFSETQ come from the germline V gene. For the CDR3, the DNA is TGCGCCAGCAGCTTGGCAGCAGCGGGGGGGCCGGGGACCCAGTACTTC. Translating it yields CASSLAAAGGPGTQYF.

The sample holds a few counts of this clonotype. In nucleotides, the CDR3 is TGCGCCAGCAGCTTGGGTTCTACGAGCTCCTACAATGAGCAGTTCTTC. Translated, it gives CASSLGSTSSYNEQFF. The chain links TRBV5-1 to TRBJ2-1; D call uncertain. CDR3 length: 16 residues. V lost 0 bases, J lost 0 bases, and 10 bases lay in between. Per the germline V gene, CDR1 is SGHRS and CDR2 is YFSETQ.

Turning to this clonotype: At one end, the junction sequence differs from germline, possibly due to a read error. The V gene is TRBV30, the J gene TRBJ2-2; TRBD2 might be the D (5 bases). CDR3 size: 11 residues. Germline CDR1 is GTSNPN and CDR2 is SVGIG (reference sequence). CDR3 amino acids: CAWSVNGEMFF. CDR3 sequence (DNA): TGTGCCTGGAGTGTGAACGGGGAGATGTTTTTT.